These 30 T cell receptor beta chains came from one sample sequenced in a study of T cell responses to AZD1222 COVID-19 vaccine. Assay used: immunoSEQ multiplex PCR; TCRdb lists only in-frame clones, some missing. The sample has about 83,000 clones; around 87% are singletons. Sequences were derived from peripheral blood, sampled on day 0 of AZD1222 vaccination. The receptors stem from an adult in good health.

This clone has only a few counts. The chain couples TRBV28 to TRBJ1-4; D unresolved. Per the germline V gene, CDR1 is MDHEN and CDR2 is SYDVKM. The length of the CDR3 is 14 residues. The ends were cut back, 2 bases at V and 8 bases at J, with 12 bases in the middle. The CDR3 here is CASSLIRRVEKLFF. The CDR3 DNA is TGTGCCAGCAGTTTAATCCGGCGGGTCGAAAAACTGTTTTTT.

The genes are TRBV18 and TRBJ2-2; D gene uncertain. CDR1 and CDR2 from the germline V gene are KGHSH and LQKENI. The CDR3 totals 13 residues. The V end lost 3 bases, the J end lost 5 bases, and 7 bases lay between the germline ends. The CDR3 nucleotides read TGTGCCAGCTCACCGGGGTTGACCGGGGAGCTGTTTTTT. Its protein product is CASSPGLTGELFF.

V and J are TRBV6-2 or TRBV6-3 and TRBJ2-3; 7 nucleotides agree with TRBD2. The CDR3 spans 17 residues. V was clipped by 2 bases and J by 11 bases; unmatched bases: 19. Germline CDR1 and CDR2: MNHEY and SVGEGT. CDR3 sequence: CASSYPLGSREYLEQYF. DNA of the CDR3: TGTGCCAGCAGTTACCCCTTGGGTTCGCGGGAGTATCTAGAGCAGTATTTT.

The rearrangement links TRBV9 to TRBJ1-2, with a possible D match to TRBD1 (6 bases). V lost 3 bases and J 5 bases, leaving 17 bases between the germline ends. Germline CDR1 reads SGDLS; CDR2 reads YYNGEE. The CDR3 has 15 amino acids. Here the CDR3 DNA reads TGTGCCAGCAGCGAGCCCTCGTTAGGGGGTTATGGCTACACCTTC. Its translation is CASSEPSLGGYGYTF.

This CDR3 is CASSSGRGPLAEKLFF. CDR3 nucleotides: TGTGCCAGTAGCTCTGGCCGAGGTCCCTTGGCTGAAAAACTGTTTTTT. The rearrangement links TRBV19 to TRBJ1-4; unclear D gene. The CDR3 length is 16 residues. Germline V gene data show CDR1 as LNHDA and CDR2 as SQIVND (reference sequence). Trimming took off 6 bases at V and 7 bases at J, with 21 bases between the two ends. Together with reference TRBV19 and TRBJ1-4, the CDR3 gives the full variable domain: DGGITQSPKYLFRKEGQNVTLSCEQNLNHDAMYWYRQDPGQGLRLIYYSQIVNDFQKGDIAEGYSVSREKKESFPLTVTSAQKNPTAFYLCASSSGRGPLAEKLFFGSGTQLSVL.

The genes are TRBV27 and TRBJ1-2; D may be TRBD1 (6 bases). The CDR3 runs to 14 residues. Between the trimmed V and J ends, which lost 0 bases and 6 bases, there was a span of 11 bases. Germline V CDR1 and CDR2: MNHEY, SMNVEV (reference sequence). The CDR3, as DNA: TGTGCCAGCAGTTTATCCTCTGCAGGGGATGGCTACACCTTC. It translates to CASSLSSAGDGYTF.

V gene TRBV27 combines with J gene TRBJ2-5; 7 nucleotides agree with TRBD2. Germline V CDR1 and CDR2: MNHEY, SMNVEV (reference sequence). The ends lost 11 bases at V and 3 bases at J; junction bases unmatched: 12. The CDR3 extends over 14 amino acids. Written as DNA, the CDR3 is TGTGCCTCCAAGGGGACTATCGGTGAAGAGACCCAGTACTTC. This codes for CASKGTIGEETQYF.

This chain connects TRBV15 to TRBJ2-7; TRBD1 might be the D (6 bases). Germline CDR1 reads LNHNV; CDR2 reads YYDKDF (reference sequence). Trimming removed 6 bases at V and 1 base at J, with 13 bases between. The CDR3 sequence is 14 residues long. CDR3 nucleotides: TGTGCCACCAGGAAGGGGGAGAGGTCCTACGAGCAGTACTTC. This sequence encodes CATRKGERSYEQYF. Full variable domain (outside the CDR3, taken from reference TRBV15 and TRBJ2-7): DAMVIQNPRYQVTQFGKPVTLSCSQTLNHNVMYWYQQKSSQAPKLLFHYYDKDFNNEADTPDNFQSRRPNTSFCFLDIRSPGLGDTAMYLCATRKGERSYEQYFGPGTRLTVT.

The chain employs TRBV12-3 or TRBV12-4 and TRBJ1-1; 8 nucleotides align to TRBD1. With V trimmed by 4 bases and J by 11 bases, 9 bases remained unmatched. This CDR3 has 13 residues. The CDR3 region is CASSSRTGSQAFF. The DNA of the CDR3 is TGTGCCAGCAGTTCCCGGACAGGGAGCCAGGCTTTCTTT.

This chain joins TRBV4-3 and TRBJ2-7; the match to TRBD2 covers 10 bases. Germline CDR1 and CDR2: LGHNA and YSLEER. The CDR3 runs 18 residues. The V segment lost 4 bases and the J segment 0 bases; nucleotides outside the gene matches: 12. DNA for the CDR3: TGCGCCAGCAGCCCGGGACAGGTGGGACTAGCGAGCTCCTACGAGCAGTACTTC. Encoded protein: CASSPGQVGLASSYEQYF.

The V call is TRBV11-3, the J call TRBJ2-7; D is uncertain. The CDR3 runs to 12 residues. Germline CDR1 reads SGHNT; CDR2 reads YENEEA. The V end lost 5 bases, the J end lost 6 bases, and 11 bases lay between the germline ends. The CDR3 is CASSRTPSEQYF. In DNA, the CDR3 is TGTGCCAGCAGCCGGACCCCATCCGAGCAGTACTTC.

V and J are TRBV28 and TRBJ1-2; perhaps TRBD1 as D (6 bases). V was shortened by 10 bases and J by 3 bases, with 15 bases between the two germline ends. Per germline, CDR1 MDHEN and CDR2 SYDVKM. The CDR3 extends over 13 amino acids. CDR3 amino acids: CATIDRNDYGYTF. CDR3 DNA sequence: TGTGCCACAATTGACAGGAATGACTATGGCTACACCTTC.

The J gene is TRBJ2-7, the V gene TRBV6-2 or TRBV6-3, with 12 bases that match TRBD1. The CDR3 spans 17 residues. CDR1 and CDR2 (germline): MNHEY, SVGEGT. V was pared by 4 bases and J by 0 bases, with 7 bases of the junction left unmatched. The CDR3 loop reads CASSSGTGGPVSYEQYF. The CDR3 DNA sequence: TGTGCCAGCAGTTCCGGGACAGGGGGCCCCGTCTCCTACGAGCAGTACTTC.

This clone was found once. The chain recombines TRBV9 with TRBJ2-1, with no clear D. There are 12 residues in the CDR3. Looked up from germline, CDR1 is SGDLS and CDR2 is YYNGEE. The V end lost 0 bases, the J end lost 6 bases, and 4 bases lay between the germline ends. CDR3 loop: CASSVAFNEQFF. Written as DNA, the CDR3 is TGTGCCAGCAGCGTAGCTTTCAATGAGCAGTTCTTC.

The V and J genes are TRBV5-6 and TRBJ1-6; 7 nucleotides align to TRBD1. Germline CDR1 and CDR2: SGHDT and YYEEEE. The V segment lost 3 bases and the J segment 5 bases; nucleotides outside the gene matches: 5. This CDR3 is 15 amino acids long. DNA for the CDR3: TGTGCCAGCAGCTCGGGACAGTTAAATAATTCACCCCTCCACTTT. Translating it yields CASSSGQLNNSPLHF.

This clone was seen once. The CDR3 DNA reads as TGTGCCAGCAGCGGGGGCCCCACCTACGAGCAGTACTTC. Translation gives CASSGGPTYEQYF. This chain uses TRBV9 with TRBJ2-7; possible D gene TRBD1, 5 bases. Trimming stripped 3 bases from V and 2 bases from J, with 9 bases between. Germline-derived CDR1 and CDR2 are SGDLS and YYNGEE. CDR3 length: 13 amino acids.

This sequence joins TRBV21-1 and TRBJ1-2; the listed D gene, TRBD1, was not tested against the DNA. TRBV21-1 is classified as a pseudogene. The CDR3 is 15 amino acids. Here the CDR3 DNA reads TGTGCCAGCAGCAGGGACAGGGGAGGAAGACATGGCTACACCTTC. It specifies CASSRDRGGRHGYTF.

CDR3 in amino acids: CASSLDLLTALNSPLHF. As DNA, the CDR3 is TGTGCCAGCAGCTTGGACCTTTTAACGGCCTTGAATTCACCCCTCCACTTT. The V gene is TRBV5-4, the J gene TRBJ1-6; D not certain. The CDR3 runs 17 residues. With 0 bases removed from V and 7 bases from J, the gap between germline ends came to 17 bases. Germline V lookup: CDR1 SGHNT, CDR2 YYREEE (reference sequence).

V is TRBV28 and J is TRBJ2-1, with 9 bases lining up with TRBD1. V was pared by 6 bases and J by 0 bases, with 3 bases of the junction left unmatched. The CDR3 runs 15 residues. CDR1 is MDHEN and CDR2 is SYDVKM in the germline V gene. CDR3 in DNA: TGTGCCAGCAGCCCGACAGGGGGCTCCTACAATGAGCAGTTCTTC. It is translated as CASSPTGGSYNEQFF.

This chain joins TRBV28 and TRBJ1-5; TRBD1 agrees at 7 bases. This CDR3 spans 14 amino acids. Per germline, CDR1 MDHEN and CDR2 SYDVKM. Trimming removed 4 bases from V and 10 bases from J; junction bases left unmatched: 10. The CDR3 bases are TGTGCCAGCAGTTGGCCGAGACAGGGAAAACCCCAGCATTTT. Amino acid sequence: CASSWPRQGKPQHF.

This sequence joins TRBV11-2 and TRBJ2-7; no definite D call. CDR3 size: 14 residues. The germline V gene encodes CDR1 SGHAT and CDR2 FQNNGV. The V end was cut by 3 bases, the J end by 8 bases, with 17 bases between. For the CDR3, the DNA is TGTGCCAGCAGCTTCAATCGGCAGGTTGGTCAGCAGTACTTC. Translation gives CASSFNRQVGQQYF.

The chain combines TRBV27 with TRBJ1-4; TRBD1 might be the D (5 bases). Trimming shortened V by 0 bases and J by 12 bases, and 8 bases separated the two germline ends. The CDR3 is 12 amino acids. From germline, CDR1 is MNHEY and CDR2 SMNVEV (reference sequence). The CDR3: CASSLSGGELFF. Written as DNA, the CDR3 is TGTGCCAGCAGTTTATCGGGGGGGGAACTGTTTTTT.

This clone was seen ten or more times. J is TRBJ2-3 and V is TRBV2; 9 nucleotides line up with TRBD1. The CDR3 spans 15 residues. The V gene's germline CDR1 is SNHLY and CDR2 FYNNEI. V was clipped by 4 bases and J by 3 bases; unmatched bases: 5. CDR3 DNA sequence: TGTGCCAGCAGTGGAGGACAGGGGTCAACAGATACGCAGTATTTT. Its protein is CASSGGQGSTDTQYF. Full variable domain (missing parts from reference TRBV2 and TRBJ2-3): EPEVTQTPSHQVTQMGQEVILRCVPISNHLYFYWYRQILGQKVEFLVSFYNNEISEKSEIFDDQFSVERPDGSNFTLKIRSTKLEDSAMYFCASSGGQGSTDTQYFGPGTRLTVL.

This chain's CDR3 is CSVLWGGAYNEQFF. The CDR3 coding sequence is TGCAGCGTCCTTTGGGGGGGGGCCTACAATGAGCAGTTCTTC. The chain carries TRBV29-1 and TRBJ2-1; 7 bases agree with TRBD2. The CDR3 totals 14 residues. Germline assignment: CDR1 SQVTM and CDR2 ANQGSEA. V dropped 6 bases and J dropped 2; count of bases not matched to a gene: 7.

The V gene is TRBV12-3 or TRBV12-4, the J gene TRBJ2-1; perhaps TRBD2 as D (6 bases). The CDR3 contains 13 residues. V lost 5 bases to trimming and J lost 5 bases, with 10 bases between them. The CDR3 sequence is CASSRTGDNEQFF. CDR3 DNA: TGTGCCAGCAGTCGTACGGGGGACAATGAGCAGTTCTTC.

CDR3: CASSGTRGTQETQYF. The DNA of the CDR3 is TGTGCCAGCAGTGGTACTAGGGGGACCCAAGAGACCCAGTACTTC. V and J are TRBV3-1 (or the pseudogene TRBV3-2) and TRBJ2-5; D might be TRBD1 (6 bases). The germline V gene encodes CDR1 LGHDT and CDR2 YNNKEL (reference sequence). The CDR3 runs 15 residues. Trimming took off 6 bases at V and 1 base at J, with 15 bases between the two ends.

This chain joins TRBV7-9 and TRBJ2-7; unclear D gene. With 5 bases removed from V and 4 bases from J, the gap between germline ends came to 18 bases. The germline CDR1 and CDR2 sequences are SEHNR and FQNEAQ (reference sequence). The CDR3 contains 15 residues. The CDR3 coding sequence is TGTGCCAGCAGCCCCGCATATCTCTCTGGGTACGAGCAGTACTTC. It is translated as CASSPAYLSGYEQYF.

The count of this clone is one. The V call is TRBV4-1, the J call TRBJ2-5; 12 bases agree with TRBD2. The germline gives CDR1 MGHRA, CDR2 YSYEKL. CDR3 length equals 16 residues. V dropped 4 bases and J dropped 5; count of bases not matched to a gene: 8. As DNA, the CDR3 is TGCGCCAGCAGCCCCCGTCTAGCGGGAGGGCTTGAGACCCAGTACTTC. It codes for CASSPRLAGGLETQYF.

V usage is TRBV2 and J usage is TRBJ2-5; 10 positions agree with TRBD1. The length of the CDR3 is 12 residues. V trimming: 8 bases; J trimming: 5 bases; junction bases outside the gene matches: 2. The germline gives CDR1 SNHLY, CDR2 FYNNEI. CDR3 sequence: CASRTGGETQYF. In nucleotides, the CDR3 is TGTGCCAGCCGGACAGGGGGGGAGACCCAGTACTTC.

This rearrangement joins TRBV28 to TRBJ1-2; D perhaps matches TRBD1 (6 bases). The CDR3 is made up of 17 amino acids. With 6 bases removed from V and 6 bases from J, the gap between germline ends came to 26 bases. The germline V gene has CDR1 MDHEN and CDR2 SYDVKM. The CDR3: CASSSLGGGAGRHGYTF. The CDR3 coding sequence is TGTGCCAGCAGCTCCCTAGGCGGGGGGGCCGGAAGGCATGGCTACACCTTC.